The 27 T cell receptor beta chains in this list originate from one sample, sequenced in a study of T cells after posttransplantation cyclophosphamide. Sequencing used immunoSEQ multiplex PCR; TCRdb keeps in-frame clones, though not all of them. The data hold tens of thousands of clones, with 65% to 90% observed a single time. Sampled 1 year posttransplant, controls received myeloablative marrow transplants, methotrexate and a calcineurin inhibitor. The sequences come from PBMCs, collected 350 to 400 days after allogeneic stem cell transplant with calcineurin inhibitor and methotrexate. The source of these receptors is a female patient in her thirties or forties who received an allogeneic stem cell transplant from an unrelated donor, was CMV-positive, and had acute and chronic GVHD. Some T cells could come from the graft donor.

The chain combines TRBV5-6 with TRBJ2-7; D is ambiguous. The V gene's germline CDR1 is SGHDT and CDR2 YYEEEE. This CDR3 region has 13 residues. Trimming shortened V by 6 bases and J by 2 bases, and 12 bases separated the two germline ends. The CDR3 nucleotides are TGTGCCAGCACCAAGGAGCAACCCTACGAGCAGTACTTC. It specifies CASTKEQPYEQYF.

V gene TRBV7-3 combines with J gene TRBJ2-3; a weak D match, TRBD1 (5 bases). The V end lost 4 bases, the J end lost 10 bases, and 15 bases lay between the germline ends. CDR1 and CDR2 (germline): SGHTA, FQGTGA. The CDR3 has 13 amino acids. The CDR3 reads CASSSPGIGAQYF. Here the CDR3 DNA reads TGTGCCAGCAGCTCCCCGGGCATAGGGGCGCAGTATTTT.

The gene calls are TRBV4-1 and TRBJ1-5, with 7 bases lining up with TRBD1. The trim removed 3 bases at V and 8 bases at J, leaving 7 bases unmatched. Germline assignment: CDR1 MGHRA and CDR2 YSYEKL. This CDR3 contains 14 residues. The CDR3 is CASSHIPGGEPQHF. The CDR3 nucleotides read TGCGCCAGCAGCCACATCCCAGGGGGAGAGCCCCAGCATTTT.

This clone was detected only once. The chain has TRBV19 and TRBJ2-1, with D possibly TRBD1 on 6 matching bases. The germline V gene encodes CDR1 LNHDA and CDR2 SQIVND (reference sequence). V was shortened by 3 bases and J by 7 bases, with 16 bases between the two germline ends. The CDR3 is made up of 15 amino acids. The CDR3 coding sequence is TGTGCCAGTAGTATTGGGGCACTCAGGGGTAATGAGCAGTTCTTC. Encoded protein: CASSIGALRGNEQFF.

In this sample, this clone turned up once. This sequence joins TRBV7-2 and TRBJ1-2, with D maybe TRBD1 (5 bases). This CDR3 comprises 13 residues. Germline loops: CDR1 SGHTA, CDR2 FQGNSA. V was trimmed by 6 bases and J by 2 bases, leaving 10 bases between them. The CDR3 coding sequence is TGTGCCAGCAGTTCAGGGTCCAACTATGGCTACACCTTC. Its protein product is CASSSGSNYGYTF.

The chain has TRBV9 and TRBJ2-2, with 11 bases matching TRBD2. This CDR3 has 16 residues. The germline gives CDR1 SGDLS, CDR2 YYNGEE. V lost 3 bases to trimming and J lost 0 bases; unmatched junction nucleotides: 1. The CDR3 protein is CASSGLAGTNTGELFF. CDR3 sequence (DNA): TGTGCCAGCAGCGGACTAGCGGGGACGAACACCGGGGAGCTGTTTTTT.

The gene calls are TRBV7-3 and TRBJ2-3; possible D gene TRBD2, 5 bases. Trimming took off 0 bases at V and 6 bases at J, with 7 bases between the two ends. Germline CDR1 and CDR2: SGHTA and FQGTGA. This CDR3 has 13 amino acids. Written as DNA, the CDR3 is TGTGCCAGCAGCTTAACTTCGGGGGATACGCAGTATTTT. Translated: CASSLTSGDTQYF.

V is TRBV5-6 and J is TRBJ1-5; a possible D gene is TRBD1 (6 bases). Between the trimmed V and J ends, which lost 2 bases and 7 bases, there was a span of 13 bases. The CDR3 is 14 amino acids. Germline V gene data show CDR1 as SGHDT and CDR2 as YYEEEE. CDR3 sequence reads: CASSLRQDSQPQHF. DNA for the CDR3: TGTGCCAGCAGCTTACGACAGGATAGCCAGCCCCAGCATTTT.

In this sample, this clone turned up a few times. The chain joins TRBV4-3 to TRBJ1-1; D not resolved. The germline gives CDR1 LGHNA, CDR2 YSLEER. This CDR3 is built from 14 residues. V lost 5 bases to trimming and J lost 2 bases, with 12 bases between them. The CDR3 coding sequence is TGCGCCAGCAGCGTGGTGGCGGTAAACACTGAAGCTTTCTTT. Translating gives CASSVVAVNTEAFF.

The rearrangement uses TRBV27 and TRBJ2-1, with 10 nucleotides matching TRBD1. The CDR3 is made up of 14 amino acids. Losses at the gene ends were 6 bases for V and 8 bases for J; bases not matched to a gene: 7. The germline V gene encodes CDR1 MNHEY and CDR2 SMNVEV (reference sequence). DNA of the CDR3: TGTGCCAGCAGGAGCGGGACAGGGGTCTATGAGCAGTTCTTC. Its translation is CASRSGTGVYEQFF.

This chain joins TRBV7-2 and TRBJ1-2, with a weak D call TRBD1 (5 bases). The CDR3 covers 14 residues. Germline V lookup: CDR1 SGHTA, CDR2 FQGNSA. V was trimmed by 1 base and J by 4 bases, leaving 10 bases between them. CDR3 DNA: TGTGCCAGCAGCTTAGGTCTGGGGGGCTATGGCTACACCTTC. Translation gives CASSLGLGGYGYTF. Using reference TRBV7-2 and TRBJ1-2 for the parts outside the CDR3, the full variable domain is GAGVSQSPSNKVTEKGKDVELRCDPISGHTALYWYRQSLGQGLEFLIYFQGNSAPDKSGLPSDRFSAERTGGSVSTLTIQRTQQEDSAVYLCASSLGLGGYGYTFGSGTRLTVV.

The genes are TRBV7-9 and TRBJ2-6, with D hard to call. Germline CDR1 reads SEHNR; CDR2 reads FQNEAQ (reference sequence). This CDR3 is 16 amino acids long. V shed 3 bases and J shed 0 bases, with 9 bases lying between them. In DNA form, the CDR3 reads TGTGCCAGCAGCTTCACGCTAACCTCTGGGGCCAACGTCCTGACTTTC. As protein: CASSFTLTSGANVLTF.

This clone was seen a few times. The chain is built from TRBV20-1 and TRBJ1-1; tentatively, D is TRBD1 (6 bases). The length of the CDR3 is 11 residues. The germline gives CDR1 DFQATT, CDR2 SNEGSKA (reference sequence). The V gene lost 2 bases and the J gene lost 11 bases, with 12 bases spanning the gap. The CDR3 is CSARPPRGAFF. In nucleotides, the CDR3 is TGCAGTGCTAGACCTCCTAGGGGGGCTTTCTTT.

This chain links TRBV5-4 with TRBJ1-2; a possible D gene is TRBD1 (6 bases). V lost 4 bases, J lost 4 bases, and 14 bases lay in between. In germline, CDR1 is SGHNT, CDR2 YYREEE (reference sequence). CDR3 length: 14 residues. Here the CDR3 reads CASSRTQGTYGYTF. The CDR3 region has the DNA TGTGCCAGCAGCCGAACTCAGGGGACCTATGGCTACACCTTC.

The chain links TRBV5-4 to TRBJ2-2; 14 bases agree with TRBD2. Germline V gene data show CDR1 as SGHNT and CDR2 as YYREEE (reference sequence). The CDR3 loop spans 16 amino acids. The J segment lost 7 bases and the V segment lost 7 bases, leaving 9 bases of the junction unmatched. The CDR3 nucleotides are TGTGCCAGCGCAAAGACTAGCGGGGGGGCTGGCGGGGAGCTGTTTTTT. Its translation: CASAKTSGGAGGELFF.

V and J are TRBV7-2 and TRBJ2-5, with D uncertain. This CDR3 contains 13 residues. Per the germline V gene, CDR1 is SGHTA and CDR2 is FQGNSA. Trimming pared 3 bases from V and 4 bases from J, leaving 9 bases between. The CDR3 coding sequence is TGTGCCAGCAGCTTCTCACGCGGAGAGACCCAGTACTTC. The encoded protein is CASSFSRGETQYF.

The chain is built from TRBV30 and TRBJ2-7, with 8 bases that match TRBD2. Germline values: CDR1 GTSNPN, CDR2 SVGIG (reference sequence). The CDR3 has 14 residues. V dropped 1 base and J dropped 6; count of bases not matched to a gene: 8. CDR3 region: CAWSAGGAFSEQYF. CDR3 sequence (DNA): TGTGCCTGGAGTGCCGGGGGGGCTTTTTCCGAGCAGTACTTC.

The chain has TRBV7-8 and TRBJ1-1; D not resolved. Germline V gives CDR1 SGHVS, CDR2 FQNEAQ. Trimming took 5 bases from V and 5 from J, leaving 9 bases between them. CDR3 length: 12 amino acids. The CDR3 loop is CASSPTVTEAFF. As DNA, the CDR3 is TGTGCCAGCAGCCCCACGGTTACTGAAGCTTTCTTT.

The chain recombines TRBV2 with TRBJ2-5, with a possible D match to TRBD2 (7 bases). Trimming took 8 bases from V and 2 from J, leaving 12 bases between them. Germline-derived CDR1 and CDR2 are SNHLY and FYNNEI. CDR3 length equals 13 residues. CDR3 loop: CASGEGVQETQYF. CDR3 in DNA: TGTGCCAGCGGGGAGGGGGTGCAAGAGACCCAGTACTTC.

The chain couples TRBV28 to TRBJ2-3; 7 nucleotides match TRBD1. This CDR3 region has 14 residues. Per germline, CDR1 MDHEN and CDR2 SYDVKM. V dropped 8 bases and J dropped 2; count of bases not matched to a gene: 7. CDR3 sequence (DNA): TGTGCCAGCCGAAAGGGGGCAAACACAGATACGCAGTATTTT. The encoded protein is CASRKGANTDTQYF.

The chain uses TRBV28 and TRBJ1-1; D is unclear. Germline assignment: CDR1 MDHEN and CDR2 SYDVKM. Trimming took off 2 bases at V and 0 bases at J, with 7 bases between the two ends. This CDR3 has 14 amino acids. The CDR3: CASSLGQLNTEAFF. The DNA for the CDR3 is TGTGCCAGCAGTTTAGGGCAGTTGAACACTGAAGCTTTCTTT.

V usage is TRBV28 and J usage is TRBJ1-1; 8 bases map to TRBD1. V was clipped by 5 bases and J by 2 bases; unmatched bases: 7. Germline CDR1 MDHEN, CDR2 SYDVKM. The CDR3 length is 15 residues. Here the CDR3 DNA reads TGTGCCAGCAGTGGGCTGGACAGGGCAAACACTGAAGCTTTCTTT. As protein: CASSGLDRANTEAFF.

The V gene is TRBV5-4, the J gene TRBJ1-3; D is possibly TRBD1 (5 bases). Germline V gene data show CDR1 as SGHNT and CDR2 as YYREEE (reference sequence). Trimming removed 0 bases from V and 7 bases from J, with 11 bases in between. The CDR3 spans 14 residues. The DNA for the CDR3 is TGTGCCAGCAGCTTGGACAGGATGAGCAACACCATATATTTT. Its protein product is CASSLDRMSNTIYF.

CDR3 residues: CASSSSGTGVVETQYF. The CDR3 DNA is TGTGCCAGTAGTTCTTCTGGGACAGGGGTCGTAGAGACCCAGTACTTC. V usage is TRBV19 and J usage is TRBJ2-5; TRBD1 aligns across 10 bases. Germline V gene data show CDR1 as LNHDA and CDR2 as SQIVND (reference sequence). This CDR3 has 16 residues. V was pared by 5 bases and J by 4 bases, with 10 bases of the junction left unmatched.

This clone was counted once. The rearrangement links TRBV29-1 to TRBJ2-5; 8 bases match TRBD1. V dropped 3 bases and J dropped 9; count of bases not matched to a gene: 3. The CDR3 contains 11 residues. Germline lookup yields CDR1 SQVTM and CDR2 ANQGSEA. The CDR3, as DNA: TGCAGCGTTGAGACAGGGGAGGCCCAGTACTTC. It encodes CSVETGEAQYF.

The V gene is TRBV2, the J gene TRBJ1-1; 8 bases are shared with TRBD1. CDR3 length: 16 residues. The V gene end was trimmed by 3 bases and the J gene end by 3 bases; junction bases not matched to a gene: 9. Per the germline V gene, CDR1 is SNHLY and CDR2 is FYNNEI. CDR3 region: CASSEGNRGRYTEAFF. CDR3 sequence (DNA): TGTGCCAGCAGTGAGGGAAACAGGGGGAGATACACTGAAGCTTTCTTT.

Points on this clone: One junction end does not reproduce the germline sequence, and a read error may be involved. The gene calls are TRBV7-7 and TRBJ2-3, with D tentatively TRBD2 (6 bases). This CDR3 contains 13 residues. Germline lookup yields CDR1 SSHAT and CDR2 FNYEAQ (reference sequence). CDR3 bases: TGTGCTAGCAGTTTTAACGGGGGAGATACGCAGTATTTT. Its protein product is CASSFNGGDTQYF. Full variable domain (remainder filled in from reference TRBV7-7 and TRBJ2-3): GAGVSQSPRYKVTKRGQDVTLRCDPISSHATLYWYQQALGQGPEFLTYFNYEAQPDKSGLPSDRFSAERPEGSISTLTIQRTEQRDSAMYRCASSFNGGDTQYFGPGTRLTVL.